A single sample gave rise to the 9 T cell receptor beta chains below, sequenced in a study of cytomegalovirus exposure and HLA in healthy donors. This table comes from immunoSEQ multiplex PCR, and its TCRdb copy is limited to in-frame clones, with some not included. Here the sample spans about 360,000 clones, roughly 85% being singletons. The source material was PBMCs. Receptor source: a woman between 18 and 30 years old in good health and CMV-seronegative.

On this clone itself: In the same sample, other DNA sequences code for this CDR3. The rearrangement links TRBV2 to TRBJ1-5, with 7 bases lining up with TRBD1. Germline CDR1 is SNHLY and CDR2 is FYNNEI. V shed 4 bases, J shed 2 bases, and the junction held 2 bases outside the gene matches. The CDR3 consists of 14 residues. CDR3 DNA sequence: TGTGCCAGCAGTGCAGACAGGGGCAATCAGCCCCAGCATTTT. Translated: CASSADRGNQPQHF.

This clone was observed a handful of times. V is TRBV4-2 and J is TRBJ2-7, with a tentative D call TRBD2 (6 bases). Deletions cut 2 bases from V and 2 bases from J, with 16 bases between. The germline gives CDR1 LGHNA, CDR2 YNFKEQ. There are 16 residues in the CDR3. CDR3 sequence: CASSQSISGLTYEQYF. The CDR3 DNA reads TGTGCCAGCAGCCAATCCATTTCGGGACTTACCTACGAGCAGTACTTC.

The rearrangement joins TRBV29-1 to TRBJ1-1, with D possibly matching TRBD1 (6 bases). The germline CDR1 and CDR2 sequences are SQVTM and ANQGSEA. The V gene lost 1 base and the J gene lost 6 bases, with 18 bases spanning the gap. This CDR3 is built from 15 residues. The CDR3 loop reads CSVEGSGGGPPEAFF. DNA for the CDR3: TGCAGCGTTGAAGGAAGTGGGGGGGGGCCCCCTGAAGCTTTCTTT. The full variable domain, rest sourced from reference TRBV29-1 and TRBJ1-1, is SAVISQKPSRDICQRGTSLTIQCQVDSQVTMMFWYRQQPGQSLTLIATANQGSEATYESGFVIDKFPISRPNLTFSTLTVSNMSPEDSSIYLCSVEGSGGGPPEAFFGQGTRLTVV.

The chain is built from TRBV5-4 and TRBJ2-7, with D possibly matching TRBD2 (6 bases). Between the trimmed V and J ends, which lost 4 bases and 4 bases, there was a span of 6 bases. Germline-derived CDR1 and CDR2 are SGHNT and YYREEE (reference sequence). The CDR3 covers 11 residues. The DNA of the CDR3 is TGTGCCAGCAGCGCGGGATACGAGCAGTACTTC. This codes for CASSAGYEQYF.

This clone came up a few times. The chain couples TRBV5-4 to TRBJ1-2, with D uncertain. Trimming removed 0 bases at V and 6 bases at J, with 6 bases between. Looked up from germline, CDR1 is SGHNT and CDR2 is YYREEE (reference sequence). The length of the CDR3 is 12 residues. Here the CDR3 reads CASSLARDGYTF. In DNA, the CDR3 is TGTGCCAGCAGCTTGGCTCGGGATGGCTACACCTTC.

This clone was found once. The rearrangement joins TRBV7-9 to TRBJ2-1, with TRBD2 matching over 8 bases. V gave up 1 base and J gave up 8 bases; unmatched junction bases: 10. CDR3 size: 16 residues. Germline V gene data show CDR1 as SEHNR and CDR2 as FQNEAQ (reference sequence). The CDR3 loop reads CASSLVGGTRTHEQFF. The CDR3 region has the DNA TGTGCCAGCAGCTTAGTAGGAGGGACTAGAACCCATGAGCAGTTCTTC.

The chain joins TRBV4-1 to TRBJ1-2; the D gene is possibly TRBD1 (5 bases). This CDR3 contains 18 residues. The V end lost 0 bases, the J end lost 6 bases, and 23 bases lay between the germline ends. Germline V gene lookup returns CDR1 MGHRA and CDR2 YSYEKL. CDR3 protein: CASSQDGGMTGQGNGYTF. As DNA, the CDR3 is TGCGCCAGCAGCCAAGACGGGGGGATGACGGGGCAAGGGAATGGCTACACCTTC.

The CDR3 DNA reads TGTGCCAGCAGTGGCCGGGGGGGAGGGGAGACCCAGTACTTC. It encodes CASSGRGGGETQYF. The V and J genes are TRBV2 and TRBJ2-5; 8 nucleotides align to TRBD2. This CDR3 spans 14 amino acids. Trimming took 4 bases from V and 5 from J; bases not matched to a gene: 6. CDR1 and CDR2 from the germline V gene are SNHLY and FYNNEI.

The J gene is TRBJ2-7, the V gene TRBV28; no firm D call. This CDR3 comprises 13 residues. Looked up from germline, CDR1 is MDHEN and CDR2 is SYDVKM. V lost 5 bases and J 6 bases, leaving 14 bases between the germline ends. Here the CDR3 reads CASSVRVLGEQYF. The DNA of the CDR3 is TGTGCCAGCAGTGTCCGGGTCCTAGGCGAGCAGTACTTC.